This T cell receptor beta chain originates from a study of a mutant IDH1 vaccine in newly diagnosed glioma. Libraries were prepared by immunoSEQ multiplex PCR; TCRdb keeps only in-frame clonotypes and omits some of them. There are almost 95,000 clones in the sample; approximately 89% occur only once, and 0.77% lies in the top ten. V shed 7 bases and J 7 bases; nucleotides not matched to a gene: 10. This CDR3 contains 15 residues. CDR1 is LNHDA, CDR2 SQIVND, per germline (reference sequence). As for time point: week 47, end of study. Vaccinated patients received 300 ug of mutant IDH1 20-mer peptide per dose, with topical imiquimod. This clone was observed once. Antigen: not known.

This chain connects TRBV19 to TRBJ1-6, with 7 bases fitting TRBD1. Source: PBMCs, taken from a glioma patient whose treatment included an IDH1 peptide vaccine. This TCR was sampled from a woman between 50 and 59 years old with glioma. CDR3 in DNA: TGTGCCAGTAATTTCCGGGGACAGTACAATTCACCCCTCCACTTT. This gives the protein CASNFRGQYNSPLHF.